This T cell receptor (beta chain) appears in the sequencing data of a study of vaccination effects on CD4 cells after COVID-19. Trimming took 6 bases from V and 3 from J; bases not matched to a gene: 2. Germline-derived CDR1 and CDR2 are MDHEN and SYDVKM. CDR3 length: 13 residues. Sequencing was performed with immunoSEQ multiplex PCR; in TCRdb, only in-frame clones are kept and a portion is missing. This sample has more than 40,000 clones, with around 70% found just once. Study-wide results and caveats: Healthy vaccinees' vaccine-induced clones included only 1 of 255 cross-reacting with common cold coronaviruses. Clones of infection and vaccine origin contracted markedly late after vaccination. Convalescent patients in the study were few, and early post-infection timepoints were absent.

In the ViraFEST assay, antigen-specific CD4+ clonotypes were identified by expansion after peptide-pool stimulation. Following a roughly 11-day culture, CD4+ T cells were purified. Previously uninfected by SARS-CoV-2, the vaccine recipients also showed negative nucleocapsid antibodies. Days 3 and 7 were when half the medium was replaced with IL-2 medium. Points on this clone: Antigen specificity is unknown.

The sequences come from CD4+ T cells from PBMCs cultured with HCoV-OC43 spike peptides, collected before COVID-19 vaccination. Noted subset: HCoV-OC43 spike overlapping peptide pool stimulation. The clonotype originates from a human donor who received a COVID-19 vaccine. The chain employs TRBV28 and TRBJ2-1; 7 bases map to TRBD1. CDR3 nucleotide sequence: TGTGCCAGCAGATGGGACAGCTACAATGAGCAGTTCTTC. This translates into CASRWDSYNEQFF. The full variable domain, its missing parts supplied by reference TRBV28 and TRBJ2-1, is DVKVTQSSRYLVKRTGEKVFLECVQDMDHENMFWYRQDPGLGLRLIYFSYDVKMKEKGDIPEGYSVSREKKERFSLILESASTNQTSMYLCASRWDSYNEQFFGPGTRLTVL.